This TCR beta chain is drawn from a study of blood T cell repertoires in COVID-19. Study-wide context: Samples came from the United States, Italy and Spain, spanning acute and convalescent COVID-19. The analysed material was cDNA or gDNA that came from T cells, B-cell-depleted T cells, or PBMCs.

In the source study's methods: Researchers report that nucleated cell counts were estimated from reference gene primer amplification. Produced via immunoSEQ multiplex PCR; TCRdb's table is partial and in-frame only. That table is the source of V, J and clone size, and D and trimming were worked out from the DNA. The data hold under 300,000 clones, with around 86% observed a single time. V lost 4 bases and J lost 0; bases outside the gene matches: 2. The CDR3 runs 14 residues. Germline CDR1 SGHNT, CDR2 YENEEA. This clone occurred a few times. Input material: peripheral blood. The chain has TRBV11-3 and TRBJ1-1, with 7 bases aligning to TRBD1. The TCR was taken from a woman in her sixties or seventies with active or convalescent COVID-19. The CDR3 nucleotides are TGTGCCAGCAGCTCCGGGACAGTGAACACTGAAGCTTTCTTT. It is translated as CASSSGTVNTEAFF.